Listed here are 27 T cell receptor beta chains from one sample, sequenced in a study of blood T cells in healthy people across ages. The authors ran a second PCR of about 7 to 11 cycles using a sample-barcoded 5' primer and a J-beta primer mix. One entry per CDR3 protein, called by TCRdb with MiXCR from the 5' RACE reads. The repertoire has approximately 810,000 distinct CDR3 sequences, 25% to 35% of them found once; the top ten carry 15% to 20%. The sample comprised blood. These receptors came from a woman older than 75 in good health.

The gene calls are TRBV3-1 and TRBJ1-3; TRBD1 aligns across 7 bases. CDR3 size: 14 residues. Germline V CDR1 and CDR2: LGHDT, YNNKEL (reference sequence). V lost 8 bases and J lost 2; bases outside the gene matches: 6. The CDR3 DNA sequence: TGTGCCAGCGGGACAGTTCTAGCTGGAAACACCATATATTTT. This gives the protein CASGTVLAGNTIYF.

Many counts were recorded for this clonotype. The chain employs TRBV12-3 or TRBV12-4 and TRBJ1-5; D may be TRBD1 (6 bases). This CDR3 has 16 residues. V lost 4 bases to trimming and J lost 2 bases, with 15 bases between them. This CDR3 reads CASSWDTVGRNQPQHF. The CDR3 DNA reads TGTGCCAGCAGTTGGGACACGGTGGGACGCAATCAGCCCCAGCATTTT.

About this clonotype: Given a much more abundant clone one base away, this may be a read error. The chain couples TRBV30 to TRBJ2-5; possibly TRBD2 for D (6 bases). Looked up from germline, CDR1 is GTSNPN and CDR2 is SVGIG (reference sequence). This CDR3 has 15 residues. V was cut by 2 bases and J by 2 bases, with 15 bases left in between. The CDR3 sequence is CAWSPKRTIQETQYF. CDR3 DNA: TGTGCCTGGAGTCCAAAAAGGACTATTCAAGAGACCCAGTACTTC. Full variable domain (missing parts from reference TRBV30 and TRBJ2-5): SQTIHQWPATLVQPVGSPLSLECTVEGTSNPNLYWYRQAAGRGLQLLFYSVGIGQISSEVPQNLSASRPQDRQFILSSKKLLLSDSGFYLCAWSPKRTIQETQYFGPGTRLLVL.

As regards this clonotype: A much larger clone sits a single nucleotide away, making a read error possible. The genes are TRBV11-2 and TRBJ1-1; perhaps TRBD1 as D (5 bases). Trimming removed 7 bases from V and 2 bases from J, with 20 bases in between. The CDR3 contains 16 residues. Germline-derived CDR1 and CDR2 are SGHAT and FQNNGV. The CDR3 reads CASTEGWSRANTEAFF. CDR3 DNA: TGTGCCAGCACCGAGGGGTGGAGCCGGGCTAACACTGAAGCTTTCTTT.

V and J are TRBV2 and TRBJ2-5; D gene unclear. Germline CDR1 and CDR2: SNHLY and FYNNEI. Trimming cost V 5 bases and J 0 bases, with 13 bases left between them. CDR3 length equals 15 residues. This chain's CDR3 is CASSRIAIYQETQYF. In nucleotides, the CDR3 is TGTGCCAGCAGTAGGATAGCCATCTACCAAGAGACCCAGTACTTC.

J is TRBJ2-7 and V is TRBV7-9; possibly TRBD1 for D (6 bases). Germline V lookup: CDR1 SEHNR, CDR2 FQNEAQ (reference sequence). V gave up 5 bases and J gave up 0 bases, with 14 bases separating them. The CDR3 has 15 amino acids. In DNA form, the CDR3 reads TGTGCCAGCAGCCAGGAGGACAGCACCTCCTACGAGCAGTACTTC. Translation: CASSQEDSTSYEQYF.

This chain links TRBV7-2 with TRBJ2-4; tentatively, D is TRBD2 (6 bases). Germline CDR1 SGHTA, CDR2 FQGNSA. The CDR3 has 14 amino acids. CDR3 residues: CATSGRLSKNIQYF. CDR3 coding DNA: TGTGCTACCTCAGGGAGGCTGTCCAAAAACATTCAGTACTTC. Using reference TRBV7-2 and TRBJ2-4 for the parts outside the CDR3, the full variable domain is GAGVSQSPSNKVTEKGKDVELRCDPISGHTALYWYRQSLGQGLEFLIYFQGNSAPDKSGLPSDRFSAERTGGSVSTLTIQRTQQEDSAVYLCATSGRLSKNIQYFGAGTRLSVL.

The rearrangement joins TRBV7-9 to TRBJ1-6, with unresolved D. The CDR3 extends over 14 amino acids. CDR1 and CDR2 from the germline V gene are SEHNR and FQNEAQ (reference sequence). V dropped 6 bases and J dropped 8 bases, with 14 bases sitting between them. This chain's CDR3 is CASREWFADSPLHF. The DNA for the CDR3 is TGTGCCAGCAGGGAGTGGTTCGCCGATTCACCCCTCCACTTT.

A single count supports this clonotype. A much larger clone differs from this one at a single base, so this may be a read error. This chain joins TRBV10-3 and TRBJ1-2, with D perhaps matching TRBD1 (5 bases). V was pared by 6 bases and J by 6 bases, with 17 bases between. The CDR3 totals 14 residues. Germline V gene data show CDR1 as ENHRY and CDR2 as SYGVKD. The CDR3 coding sequence is TGTGCCATCAGCCGAGAGGGGAGGCGGAATGGCTACACCTTC. It translates to CAISREGRRNGYTF.

This chain links TRBV24-1 with TRBJ2-7, with 11 bases that match TRBD2. The germline CDR1 and CDR2 sequences are KGHDR and SFDVKD. Unmatched junction bases numbered 2, after V lost 5 bases and J lost 0 bases. CDR3 length: 15 residues. CDR3 in amino acids: CATSVTSGGSYEQYF. CDR3 nucleotides: TGTGCCACCAGTGTCACTAGCGGGGGCTCCTACGAGCAGTACTTC.

The chain employs TRBV24-1 and TRBJ1-1; 7 nucleotides align to TRBD1. V lost 9 bases and J lost 2; bases outside the gene matches: 5. This CDR3 is built from 13 residues. Germline values: CDR1 KGHDR, CDR2 SFDVKD. This CDR3 is CATFNRGNTEAFF. CDR3 nucleotide sequence: TGTGCCACCTTCAACAGGGGTAACACTGAAGCTTTCTTT.

This clonotype came up many times. This chain joins TRBV7-9 and TRBJ2-3, with D uncertain. The CDR3 runs to 15 residues. Germline CDR1 is SEHNR and CDR2 is FQNEAQ (reference sequence). The V and J ends lost 1 base and 1 base respectively, with 9 bases between them. CDR3 in DNA: TGTGCCAGCAGCTTAGTGTCCGCAGGCACAGATACGCAGTATTTT. Its protein product is CASSLVSAGTDTQYF. Combining the CDR3 with reference TRBV7-9 and TRBJ2-3 gives the whole variable domain DTGVSQNPRHKITKRGQNVTFRCDPISEHNRLYWYRQTLGQGPEFLTYFQNEAQLEKSRLLSDRFSAERPKGSFSTLEIQRTEQGDSAMYLCASSLVSAGTDTQYFGPGTRLTVL.

This clonotype was detected only a few times. The rearrangement uses TRBV7-2 and TRBJ2-6, with 8 bases lining up with TRBD1. V lost 6 bases, J lost 1 base, and 14 bases stayed unmatched. This CDR3 contains 19 residues. Per the germline V gene, CDR1 is SGHTA and CDR2 is FQGNSA. In DNA, the CDR3 is TGTGCCAGCAGTTCCTTCCGGGACAGGAAGACATCTGGGGCCAACGTCCTGACTTTC. Translation gives CASSSFRDRKTSGANVLTF.

This clonotype was recorded many times. The chain carries TRBV11-2 and TRBJ2-3; no clear D. The CDR3 covers 14 residues. In germline, CDR1 is SGHAT, CDR2 FQNNGV. The germline V and J ends were trimmed by 0 bases and 1 base, with 5 bases remaining between them. In DNA, the CDR3 is TGTGCCAGCAGCTTAGATCCCGGCACAGATACGCAGTATTTT. It translates to CASSLDPGTDTQYF.

The V call is TRBV7-9, the J call TRBJ1-2; 7 nucleotides line up with TRBD1. Trimming removed 2 bases from V and 5 bases from J; junction bases left unmatched: 14. Per germline, CDR1 SEHNR and CDR2 FQNEAQ (reference sequence). This CDR3 is 17 amino acids long. The CDR3, as DNA: TGTGCCAGCAGCTTACGTCTACAGGGGCACTCCGTTTATGGCTACACCTTC. Translated: CASSLRLQGHSVYGYTF.

This clonotype was detected only a few times. This chain links TRBV6-1 with TRBJ1-2; tentatively, D is TRBD1 (6 bases). V lost 7 bases to trimming and J lost 4 bases, with 19 bases between them. This CDR3 is 15 amino acids long. Germline V gene lookup returns CDR1 MNHNS and CDR2 SASEGT. As DNA, the CDR3 is TGTGCCAGCACCGGTGCTGGGGGCAAGGTCTATGGCTACACCTTC. Translation gives CASTGAGGKVYGYTF.

This clonotype appeared a few times. Being one base from a much bigger clone, this may be a read error. The chain couples TRBV20-1 to TRBJ2-7, with 15 bases lining up with TRBD2. CDR3 length equals 15 residues. Germline V gene sequence: CDR1 DFQATT, CDR2 SNEGSKA (reference sequence). V trimming: 6 bases; J trimming: 7 bases; junction bases outside the gene matches: 10. The CDR3 nucleotides read TGCAGTGCGCCGGGACTAGCGGGGGGTGCTAATGAGCAGTACTTC. Translating it yields CSAPGLAGGANEQYF.

This clonotype was observed a few times. The V and J genes are TRBV20-1 and TRBJ1-2; tentatively, D is TRBD1 (6 bases). Germline V gene lookup returns CDR1 DFQATT and CDR2 SNEGSKA (reference sequence). Trimming left V 5 bases short and J 0 bases short, with 19 bases between. CDR3 length: 16 residues. CDR3 bases: TGCAGTGCTCTTCGCCTCCGGGACACCGCTAACTATGGCTACACCTTC. Translated: CSALRLRDTANYGYTF.

This clonotype was recorded only once. An end of the junction differs from the germline gene, which may be a read error. The chain couples TRBV7-3 to TRBJ2-3; the match to TRBD2 covers 8 bases. CDR3 size: 15 residues. Germline assignment: CDR1 SGHTA and CDR2 FQGTGA. CDR3 in amino acids: CANSNDGGVTDTQYF. In DNA, the CDR3 is TGTGCCAACAGCAACGACGGGGGGGTGACAGATACGCAGTATTTT. Combining the CDR3 with reference TRBV7-3 and TRBJ2-3 gives the whole variable domain GAGVSQTPSNKVTEKGKYVELRCDPISGHTALYWYRQSLGQGPEFLIYFQGTGAADDSGLPNDRFFAVRPEGSVSTLKIQRTERGDSAVYLCANSNDGGVTDTQYFGPGTRLTVL.

This clonotype was observed at least ten times. This chain joins TRBV6-2 or TRBV6-3 and TRBJ2-5, with 12 positions matching TRBD1. Germline CDR1 and CDR2: MNHEY and SVGEGT. V lost 4 bases to trimming and J lost 0 bases; unmatched junction nucleotides: 6. This CDR3 is built from 17 residues. The CDR3 loop is CASSSPGTGGYQETQYF. The CDR3 DNA follows: TGTGCCAGCAGTTCCCCGGGGACAGGGGGCTACCAAGAGACCCAGTACTTC.

This clonotype appeared many times. The chain's CDR3 is CASSLRRGGDLDTQYF. CDR3 DNA sequence: TGTGCCAGCAGCTTAAGGCGGGGAGGGGATTTGGATACGCAGTATTTT. V is TRBV7-9 and J is TRBJ2-3; 7 positions match TRBD2. There are 16 residues in the CDR3. Germline V gives CDR1 SEHNR, CDR2 FQNEAQ (reference sequence). V gave up 2 bases and J gave up 6 bases; unmatched junction bases: 11.

At least ten counts were recorded for this clonotype. This chain joins TRBV9 and TRBJ2-3; the D is unclear. Germline V lookup: CDR1 SGDLS, CDR2 YYNGEE. The ends were cut back, 3 bases at V and 2 bases at J, with 13 bases in the middle. This CDR3 has 15 residues. The CDR3 sequence is CASSAHPAVTDTQYF. As DNA, the CDR3 is TGTGCCAGCAGCGCACACCCCGCGGTCACAGATACGCAGTATTTT.

This clonotype was seen at least ten times. This sequence joins TRBV6-1 and TRBJ2-6, with D maybe TRBD1 (6 bases). The CDR3 is 15 amino acids. V was pared by 7 bases and J by 0 bases, with 10 bases between. CDR1 is MNHNS and CDR2 is SASEGT in the germline V gene. This CDR3 is CASKDRRSGANVLTF. The CDR3 DNA reads as TGTGCCAGCAAGGACAGACGCTCTGGGGCCAACGTCCTGACTTTC.

This clonotype has a single count. A much larger clone differs from this one at a single base, so this may be a read error. The rearrangement uses TRBV5-8 and TRBJ2-1; either TRBD1 or TRBD2 may supply D (6 bases each). The V gene's germline CDR1 is SGHTS and CDR2 YDEGEE. The CDR3 extends over 14 amino acids. CDR3 nucleotides: TGTGCCGGCAGCCCCAGAGGAGGGGGAGATGAGCAGTTCTTC. This gives the protein CAGSPRGGGDEQFF.

The chain joins TRBV6-6 to TRBJ2-7, with D possibly called TRBD1 or TRBD2 (6 bases each). V was cut by 6 bases and J by 7 bases, with 16 bases left in between. This CDR3 comprises 13 residues. Germline lookup yields CDR1 MNHNY and CDR2 SVGAGI (reference sequence). CDR3 residues: CASRRGAGWEQYF. The DNA for the CDR3 is TGTGCCAGCAGGAGGGGGGCCGGGTGGGAGCAGTACTTC.

Of note for this clonotype: A read error is possible here, since a much larger clone lies one base away. The V call is TRBV6-6, the J call TRBJ2-5, with D uncertain. The germline V gene has CDR1 MNHNY and CDR2 SVGAGI (reference sequence). V shed 6 bases and J shed 1 base, with 12 bases lying between them. This CDR3 comprises 14 residues. CDR3 in DNA: TGTGCCAGCAGGCCCTCCTGGGGCCAAGAGACCCAGTACTTC. Protein product: CASRPSWGQETQYF.

The V call is TRBV12-3 or TRBV12-4, the J call TRBJ2-3, with 9 bases identical to TRBD1. The V and J ends lost 6 bases and 0 bases, in that order; junction bases with no gene match: 7. The CDR3 totals 16 residues. CDR3 region: CASRPGTGSSTDTQYF. CDR3 sequence (DNA): TGTGCCAGCAGACCCGGGACAGGGAGTAGCACAGATACGCAGTATTTT.